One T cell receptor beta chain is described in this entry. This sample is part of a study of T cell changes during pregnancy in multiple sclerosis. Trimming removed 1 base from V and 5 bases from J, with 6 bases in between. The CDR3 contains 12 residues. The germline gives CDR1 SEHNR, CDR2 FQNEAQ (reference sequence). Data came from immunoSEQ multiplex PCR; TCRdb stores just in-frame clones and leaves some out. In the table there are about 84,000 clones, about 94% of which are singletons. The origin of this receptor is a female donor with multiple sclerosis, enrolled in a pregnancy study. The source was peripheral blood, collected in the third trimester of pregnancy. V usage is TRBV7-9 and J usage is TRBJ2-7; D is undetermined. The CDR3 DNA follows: TGTGCCAGCAGCTTAGGGCTTAACGAGCAGTACTTC. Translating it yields CASSLGLNEQYF.